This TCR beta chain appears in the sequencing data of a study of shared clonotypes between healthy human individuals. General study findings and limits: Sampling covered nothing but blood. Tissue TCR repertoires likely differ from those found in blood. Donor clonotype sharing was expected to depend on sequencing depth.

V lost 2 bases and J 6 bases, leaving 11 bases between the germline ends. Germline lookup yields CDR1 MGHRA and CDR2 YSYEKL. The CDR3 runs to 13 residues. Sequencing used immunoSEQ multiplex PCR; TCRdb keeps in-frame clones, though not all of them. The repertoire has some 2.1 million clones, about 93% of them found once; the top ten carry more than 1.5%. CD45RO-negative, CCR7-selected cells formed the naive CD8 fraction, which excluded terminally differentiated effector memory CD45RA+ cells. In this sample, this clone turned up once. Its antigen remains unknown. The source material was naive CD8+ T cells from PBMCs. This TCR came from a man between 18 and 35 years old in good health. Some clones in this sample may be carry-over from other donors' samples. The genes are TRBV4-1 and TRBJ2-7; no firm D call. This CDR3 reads CASSQLHRTEQYF. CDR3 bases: TGCGCCAGCAGCCAACTCCACCGGACCGAGCAGTACTTC.